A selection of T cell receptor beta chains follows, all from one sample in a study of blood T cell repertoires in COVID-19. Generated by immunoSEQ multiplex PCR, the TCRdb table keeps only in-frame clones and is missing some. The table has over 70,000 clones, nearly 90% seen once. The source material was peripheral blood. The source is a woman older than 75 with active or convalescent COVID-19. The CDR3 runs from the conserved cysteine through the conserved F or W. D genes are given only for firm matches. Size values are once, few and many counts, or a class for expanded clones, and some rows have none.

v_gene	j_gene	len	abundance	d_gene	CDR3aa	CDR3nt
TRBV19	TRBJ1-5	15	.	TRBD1	CASRTQGYSNQPQHF	TGTGCCAGTAGAACACAGGGGTACAGCAATCAGCCCCAGCATTTT
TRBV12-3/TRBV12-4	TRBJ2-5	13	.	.	CASRPASEETQYF	TGTGCCAGCAGGCCCGCTAGTGAGGAGACCCAGTACTTC
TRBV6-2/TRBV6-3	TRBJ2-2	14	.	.	CASSFDRPTGELFF	TGTGCCAGCAGTTTCGACAGACCGACCGGGGAGCTGTTTTTT
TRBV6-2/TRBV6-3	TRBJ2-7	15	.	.	CASSYSGGLLYEQYF	TGTGCCAGCAGTTACTCGGGGGGACTCCTCTACGAGCAGTACTTC
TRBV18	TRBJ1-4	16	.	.	CASSPPLGTTNEKLFF	TGTGCCAGCTCACCACCGTTGGGCACAACTAATGAAAAACTGTTTTTT
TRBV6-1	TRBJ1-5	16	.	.	CASSEHGGINNQPQHF	TGTGCCAGCAGTGAACACGGGGGGATTAACAATCAGCCCCAGCATTTT
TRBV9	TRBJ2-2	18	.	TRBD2	CASSVDDLAGLNTGELFF	TGTGCCAGCAGCGTGGACGATTTAGCGGGGCTGAACACCGGGGAGCTGTTTTTT
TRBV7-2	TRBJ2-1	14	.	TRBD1	CASRLGTAHNEQFF	TGTGCCAGCAGACTGGGGACAGCCCACAATGAGCAGTTCTTC
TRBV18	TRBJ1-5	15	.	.	CASSPPGGGDQPQHF	TGTGCCAGCTCACCACCTGGGGGAGGGGATCAGCCCCAGCATTTT
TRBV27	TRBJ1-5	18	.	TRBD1	CASSSRQGVRISNQPQHF	TGTGCCAGCAGTTCGAGACAGGGAGTAAGGATTAGCAATCAGCCCCAGCATTTT
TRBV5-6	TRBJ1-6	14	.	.	CASSLVRGGSPLHF	TGTGCCAGCAGCTTGGTACGGGGAGGATCACCCCTCCACTTT
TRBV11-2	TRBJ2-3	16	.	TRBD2	CASSLAGQGIADTQYF	TGTGCCAGCAGCCTAGCGGGACAAGGGATTGCAGATACGCAGTATTTT
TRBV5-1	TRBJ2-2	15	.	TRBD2	CASSPTTSGSGELFF	TGCGCCAGCAGCCCGACGACTAGCGGAAGCGGGGAGCTGTTTTTT
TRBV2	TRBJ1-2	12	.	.	CASSIQGYGYTF	TGTGCCAGCAGTATACAGGGCTATGGCTACACCTTC
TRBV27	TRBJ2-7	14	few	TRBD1	CASKRSGQGYEQYF	TGTGCCAGTAAACGGTCGGGACAGGGGTACGAGCAGTACTTC
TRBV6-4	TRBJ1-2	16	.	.	CASSEPITGYTYGYTF	TGTGCCAGCAGTGAGCCTATTACAGGATACACCTATGGCTACACCTTC
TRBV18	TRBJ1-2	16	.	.	CASSPAMAGTNYGYTF	TGTGCCAGCTCACCAGCTATGGCAGGGACTAACTATGGCTACACCTTC
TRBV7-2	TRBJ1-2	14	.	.	CASSLGPGNYGYTF	TGTGCCAGCAGCTTAGGACCAGGCAACTATGGCTACACCTTC
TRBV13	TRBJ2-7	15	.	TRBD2	CASSSGLAHAYEQYF	TGTGCCAGCAGCTCGGGACTAGCGCATGCCTACGAGCAGTACTTC
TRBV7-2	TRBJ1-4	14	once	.	CASREGSSNEKLFF	TGTGCCAGCAGAGAGGGCAGTTCCAATGAAAAACTGTTTTTT
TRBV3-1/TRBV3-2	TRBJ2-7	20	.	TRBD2	CASSQDVRLAGAARSYEQYF	TGTGCCAGCAGCCAAGATGTCAGACTAGCGGGGGCGGCCCGATCCTACGAGCAGTACTTC
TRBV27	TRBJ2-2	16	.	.	CASSKNPRGDTGELFF	TGTGCCAGCAGTAAAAACCCCAGGGGGGACACCGGGGAGCTGTTTTTT
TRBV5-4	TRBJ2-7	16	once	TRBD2	CASSPRGVSGRYEQYF	TGTGCCAGCAGCCCTAGAGGGGTTAGCGGGAGGTACGAGCAGTACTTC
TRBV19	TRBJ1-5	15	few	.	CASSIGQPSNQPQHF	TGTGCCAGTAGTATAGGACAGCCCAGCAATCAGCCCCAGCATTTT
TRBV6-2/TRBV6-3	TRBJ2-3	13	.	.	CASSSGNTDTQYF	TGTGCCAGCAGTTCCGGGAATACAGATACGCAGTATTTT
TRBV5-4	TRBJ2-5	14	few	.	CASSLAGVQETQYF	TGTGCCAGCAGCTTGGCCGGGGTCCAAGAGACCCAGTACTTC
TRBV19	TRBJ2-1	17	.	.	CASRAKLGRSSYNEQFF	TGTGCCAGTAGGGCGAAACTAGGTCGGAGCTCCTACAATGAGCAGTTCTTC
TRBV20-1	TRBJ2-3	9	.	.	CSAAGTQYF	TGCAGTGCCGCCGGGACGCAGTATTTT
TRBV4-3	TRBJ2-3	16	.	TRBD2	CASSPGLAGGLDTQYF	TGCGCCAGCAGCCCGGGACTAGCGGGAGGATTGGATACGCAGTATTTT
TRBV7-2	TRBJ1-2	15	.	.	CASRPRAGINYGYTF	TGTGCCAGCAGACCCAGGGCAGGGATCAACTATGGCTACACCTTC
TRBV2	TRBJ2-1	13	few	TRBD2	CASGTSGYNEQFF	TGTGCCAGCGGAACTAGCGGGTACAATGAGCAGTTCTTC
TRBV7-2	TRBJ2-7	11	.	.	CASSLNIIQYF	TGTGCCAGCAGCCTGAACATCATACAGTACTTC
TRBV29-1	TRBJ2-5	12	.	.	CSVAQYQETQYF	TGCAGCGTTGCCCAGTACCAAGAGACCCAGTACTTC
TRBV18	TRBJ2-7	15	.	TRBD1	CASSPPGTGSHEQYF	TGTGCCAGCTCACCACCCGGGACAGGGTCCCACGAGCAGTACTTC
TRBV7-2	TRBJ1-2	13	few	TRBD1	CASSFMTGEGYTF	TGTGCCAGCAGCTTCATGACAGGGGAAGGCTACACCTTC
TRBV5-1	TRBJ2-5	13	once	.	CASSHRTVETQYF	TGCGCCAGCAGCCATCGGACAGTAGAGACCCAGTACTTC
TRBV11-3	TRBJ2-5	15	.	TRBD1	CASSTRQGAQETQYF	TGTGCCAGCAGCACAAGACAGGGGGCGCAAGAGACCCAGTACTTC
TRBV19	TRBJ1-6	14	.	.	CASSIRDRNSPLHF	TGTGCCAGTAGTATCCGGGATAGGAATTCACCCCTCCACTTT
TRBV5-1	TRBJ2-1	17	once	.	CASSPSSGLSSYNEQFF	TGCGCCAGCAGCCCCTCTTCGGGACTTAGCTCCTACAATGAGCAGTTCTTC
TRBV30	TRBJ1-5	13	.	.	CAWTVGLDQPQHF	TGTGCCTGGACCGTGGGACTCGATCAGCCCCAGCATTTT
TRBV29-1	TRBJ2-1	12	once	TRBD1	CSVYQGVDEQFF	TGCAGCGTCTACCAGGGGGTCGATGAGCAGTTCTTC
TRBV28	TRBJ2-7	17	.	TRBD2	CASSPRSGKVQAYEQYF	TGTGCCAGCAGCCCGAGGAGCGGGAAGGTTCAGGCATACGAGCAGTACTTC
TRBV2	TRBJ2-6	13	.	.	CASSDIGANVLTF	TGTGCCAGCAGTGATATAGGGGCCAACGTCCTGACTTTC
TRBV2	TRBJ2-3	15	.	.	CASSEYGSGTDTQYF	TGTGCCAGCAGTGAATACGGGAGTGGCACAGATACGCAGTATTTT
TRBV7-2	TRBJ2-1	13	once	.	CASSTGLENEQFF	TGTGCCAGCAGCACAGGCCTAGAGAATGAGCAGTTCTTC
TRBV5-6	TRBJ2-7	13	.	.	CASSLGTTYEQYF	TGTGCCAGCAGCTTGGGAACAACCTACGAGCAGTACTTC
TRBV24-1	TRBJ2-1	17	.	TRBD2	CATSDTTGLAGRNEQFF	TGTGCCACCAGTGACACTACTGGACTAGCGGGTAGAAATGAGCAGTTCTTC
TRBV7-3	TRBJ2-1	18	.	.	CASSLISSRGSSYNEQFF	TGTGCCAGCAGCTTAATCTCCTCTCGGGGGAGCTCCTACAATGAGCAGTTCTTC
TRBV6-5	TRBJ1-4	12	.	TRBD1	CASGEQGEKLFF	TGTGCCAGCGGGGAACAGGGGGAAAAACTGTTTTTT
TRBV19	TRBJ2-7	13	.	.	CASRSGGMREQYF	TGTGCCAGTCGGTCAGGGGGGATGAGGGAGCAGTACTTC
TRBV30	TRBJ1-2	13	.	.	CAWIKGALSGYTF	TGTGCCTGGATCAAAGGGGCGCTCAGCGGCTACACCTTC
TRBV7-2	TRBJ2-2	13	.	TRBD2	CASGGGNTGELFF	TGTGCCAGCGGCGGGGGGAACACCGGGGAGCTGTTTTTT
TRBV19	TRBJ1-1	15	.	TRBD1	CASSIRQGARTEAFF	TGTGCCAGTAGTATACGACAGGGGGCGAGAACTGAAGCTTTCTTT
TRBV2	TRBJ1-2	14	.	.	CASSALTGNYGYTF	TGTGCCAGCAGTGCACTGACGGGAAACTATGGCTACACCTTC